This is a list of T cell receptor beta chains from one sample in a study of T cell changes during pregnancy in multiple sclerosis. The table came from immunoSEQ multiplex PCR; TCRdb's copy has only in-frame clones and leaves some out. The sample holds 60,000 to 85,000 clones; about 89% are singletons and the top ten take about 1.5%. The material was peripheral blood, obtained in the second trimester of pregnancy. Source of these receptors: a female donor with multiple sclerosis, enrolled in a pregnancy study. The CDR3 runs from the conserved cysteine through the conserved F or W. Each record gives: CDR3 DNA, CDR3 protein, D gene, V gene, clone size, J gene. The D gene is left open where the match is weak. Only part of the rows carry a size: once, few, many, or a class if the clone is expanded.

TGCGCCACCAGATTAGGGACAGGGAAATTAGCGAACACTGAAGCTTTCTTT | CATRLGTGKLANTEAFF | TRBD1 | TRBV4-1 | - | TRBJ1-1
TGCGCCAGCAGCTTGGATCCAGCGGGAGCGATCAATGAGCAGTTCTTC | CASSLDPAGAINEQFF | TRBD2 | TRBV5-1 | - | TRBJ2-1
TGTGCCACCAGTTGGACTAGCGGCGAACAAGAGACCCAGTACTTC | CATSWTSGEQETQYF | TRBD2 | TRBV15 | once | TRBJ2-5
TGTGCCAGCAGCCAGTATAGCGGGGGGGTCTCAAATGAGCAGTTCTTC | CASSQYSGGVSNEQFF | TRBD2 | TRBV4-2 | - | TRBJ2-1
TGTGCCAGCCACGACGCGACTACTAGCCGGTGGCCGGGGACCCAGTACTTC | CASHDATTSRWPGTQYF | - | TRBV2 | - | TRBJ2-5
TGTGCCAGCAGTTACTATCGGACAGGGTCCGTCACTGAAGCTTTCTTT | CASSYYRTGSVTEAFF | TRBD1 | TRBV6-6 | - | TRBJ1-1
TGTGCCAGCAGCCCCGGACGGTCGGGGGAGCAGTACTTC | CASSPGRSGEQYF | - | TRBV14 | - | TRBJ2-7
TGTGCCAGCAGGGCCCAGGGGAGCTCCTACGAGCAGTACTTC | CASRAQGSSYEQYF | - | TRBV11-2 | - | TRBJ2-7
TGTGCCAGCAGCCCACTCGGGACAGGGGAAGAGACCCAGTACTTC | CASSPLGTGEETQYF | TRBD1 | TRBV4-2 | - | TRBJ2-5
TGTGCCAGCAGCTTAGATCCGGGGAGCGAGCAGTACTTC | CASSLDPGSEQYF | - | TRBV7-9 | - | TRBJ2-7
TGTGCCAGCAGCGATAAACCCTGGGAGACGAACACCGGGGAGCTGTTTTTT | CASSDKPWETNTGELFF | - | TRBV11-2 | - | TRBJ2-2
TGTGCCAGCAGTTTAAGATTTAGGGGGCGGCGAAATCAGCCCCAGCATTTT | CASSLRFRGRRNQPQHF | TRBD1 | TRBV27 | - | TRBJ1-5
TGTGCCAGCAGTTACTCGACAAACACTGAAGCTTTCTTT | CASSYSTNTEAFF | - | TRBV6-5 | - | TRBJ1-1
TGTGCCAGCAGCATAGTAGCGGGGGGGAATATTGAGCAGTACTTC | CASSIVAGGNIEQYF | TRBD2 | TRBV7-2 | - | TRBJ2-7
TGCGCCAGCAGCTCTCAGGCCTTCGCGGGGAACACTGAAGCTTTCTTT | CASSSQAFAGNTEAFF | - | TRBV5-1 | - | TRBJ1-1
TGTGCCAGCAGTGACTTCAATGAGCAGTTCTTC | CASSDFNEQFF | - | TRBV2 | - | TRBJ2-1
TGTGCCAGTAGTAACACGCTCCAAGCTTTCTTT | CASSNTLQAFF | - | TRBV19 | few | TRBJ1-1
TGTGCCAGCAGCCAAGATTGGGCGATCGGATCACCCCTCCACTTT | CASSQDWAIGSPLHF | - | TRBV14 | - | TRBJ1-6
TGCGCCAGCAGCCAAGAAATTAGACAGGGCAATCAGCCCCAGCATTTT | CASSQEIRQGNQPQHF | - | TRBV4-3 | - | TRBJ1-5
TGTGCCAGCCAGGATACCTACGAGCAGTACTTC | CASQDTYEQYF | - | TRBV5-6 | - | TRBJ2-7
TGTGCCAGCCGCCAAGCAGGGGATGTCGAGCAGTACTTC | CASRQAGDVEQYF | - | TRBV25-1 | - | TRBJ2-7
TGTGCCAGCAGCTTATCTAATTTCTACTCTGGAAACACCATATATTTT | CASSLSNFYSGNTIYF | - | TRBV7-2 | - | TRBJ1-3
TGTGCCAGCAGCTCTAGCACAGATACGCAGTATTTT | CASSSSTDTQYF | - | TRBV11-3 | - | TRBJ2-3
TGTGCCAGCTCACCGATAATAGCGGGGGGTTGGAATGAGCAGTTCTTC | CASSPIIAGGWNEQFF | TRBD2 | TRBV18 | few | TRBJ2-1
TGTGCCAGCAGCTCCGCGGGGACAGCGAACACCGGGGAGCTGTTTTTT | CASSSAGTANTGELFF | - | TRBV11-2 | - | TRBJ2-2
TGTGCCAGCAGGGAGAGGACTAGGCTAGCCAAAAACATTCAGTACTTC | CASRERTRLAKNIQYF | TRBD2 | TRBV2 | - | TRBJ2-4
TGTGCCAGCAGCCCAGGACAGTTTTCTAGTCAGCCCCAGCATTTT | CASSPGQFSSQPQHF | - | TRBV7-9 | - | TRBJ1-5
TGTGCCAGCAGTAAAAACAGGGGACCCACTGAAGCTTTCTTT | CASSKNRGPTEAFF | TRBD1 | TRBV2 | - | TRBJ1-1
TGTGCCAGCAGCCATGGGGATCCGACAGTTTCTGGAAACACCATATATTTT | CASSHGDPTVSGNTIYF | - | TRBV7-9 | - | TRBJ1-3
TGTGCCAGCAGCTTAACAGTAGTGGAAAACACCATATATTTT | CASSLTVVENTIYF | - | TRBV7-2 | once | TRBJ1-3
TGCAGCGCACAGAGGAACACTGAAGCTTTCTTT | CSAQRNTEAFF | - | TRBV29-1 | - | TRBJ1-1
TGTGCCAGCAACTCAGGGGGAAATCAGCCCCAGCATTTT | CASNSGGNQPQHF | TRBD1 | TRBV7-2 | - | TRBJ1-5
TGTGCCTCCCGAAGAACGGAGGCAGAGACCCAGTACTTC | CASRRTEAETQYF | - | TRBV18 | - | TRBJ2-5